These 20 T cell receptor beta chains were sequenced from one sample in a study of metastatic and nonmetastatic thyroid tumors. TCRdb re-called clones via MiXCR from the PCR reads. The sample contains just over 70,000 clones, less than 20% of which appear only once. Thyroid surgery was preceded by no treatment in any patient. The specimen sequenced was blood. The receptors come from a female donor with papillary thyroid cancer or a benign thyroid nodule (not recorded which). Some clones in this sample may be carry-over from other donors' samples.

The J gene is TRBJ1-1, the V gene TRBV28; 7 bases map to TRBD1. Germline loops: CDR1 MDHEN, CDR2 SYDVKM. The CDR3 covers 13 residues. V was pared by 8 bases and J by 1 base, with 4 bases of the junction left unmatched. The CDR3 coding sequence is TGTGCCAGCGAAGACAGGGCGAACACTGAAGCTTTCTTT. Encoded protein: CASEDRANTEAFF.

The chain couples TRBV9 to TRBJ2-3; the D gene could be TRBD1 or TRBD2 (5 bases each). V shed 0 bases and J shed 1 base, with 9 bases lying between them. Germline CDR1 and CDR2: SGDLS and YYNGEE. The length of the CDR3 is 15 residues. The CDR3 DNA sequence: TGTGCCAGCAGCGTAGGTGGGGACCGCACAGATACGCAGTATTTT. It encodes CASSVGGDRTDTQYF.

A word on this clone: A read error may be the cause here, since a much bigger clone is one base away. The V and J genes are TRBV5-5 and TRBJ1-1, with D possibly being TRBD1 (5 bases). Germline CDR1 and CDR2: SGHKS and YYEKEE (reference sequence). The CDR3 is 13 amino acids. Here the CDR3 DNA reads TGTGCCAGCAGCTTCAAGTTGGACACTGAACCTTTCTTT. The encoded protein is CASSFKLDTEPFF.

This clone was found many times. J is TRBJ2-3 and V is TRBV9, with D possibly matching TRBD2 (6 bases). Trimming removed 0 bases at V and 0 bases at J, with 8 bases between. CDR1 is SGDLS, CDR2 YYNGEE, per germline. This CDR3 contains 15 residues. CDR3 in amino acids: CASSVVAVSTDTQYF. Written as DNA, the CDR3 is TGTGCCAGCAGCGTAGTAGCGGTGAGCACAGATACGCAGTATTTT.

This clone was seen many times. This sequence joins TRBV5-5 and TRBJ1-5; tentatively, D is TRBD1 (5 bases). Germline CDR1 reads SGHKS; CDR2 reads YYEKEE (reference sequence). The CDR3 totals 13 residues. Trimming left V 2 bases short and J 7 bases short, with 10 bases between. Here the CDR3 reads CASSFPGDQPQHF. The CDR3, as DNA: TGTGCCAGCAGCTTTCCGGGGGACCAGCCCCAGCATTTT.

The chain joins TRBV9 to TRBJ2-1; D gene uncertain. Germline values: CDR1 SGDLS, CDR2 YYNGEE. V was clipped by 3 bases and J by 4 bases, with 8 bases between them. The CDR3 has 13 amino acids. The CDR3 region is CASSGPQYNEQFF. The CDR3 bases are TGTGCCAGCAGCGGCCCCCAGTACAATGAGCAGTTCTTC.

This clone occurred many times. The J gene is TRBJ2-1, the V gene TRBV4-2; TRBD2 is a possible D gene (6 bases). The CDR3 spans 17 residues. Germline assignment: CDR1 LGHNA and CDR2 YNFKEQ. V was cut by 0 bases and J by 0 bases, with 12 bases left in between. CDR3 nucleotide sequence: TGTGCCAGCAGCCAAGATTATTGGCGGGGCTCCTACAATGAGCAGTTCTTC. Translation: CASSQDYWRGSYNEQFF.

Ten or more counts support this clone. This rearrangement joins TRBV7-2 to TRBJ2-7, with D possibly TRBD2 on 5 matching bases. The germline gives CDR1 SGHTA, CDR2 FQGNSA. This CDR3 is built from 14 residues. Trimming shortened V by 5 bases and J by 3 bases, and 14 bases separated the two germline ends. The CDR3 is CASSTSRGYYEQYF. In DNA form, the CDR3 reads TGTGCCAGCAGCACCTCTCGGGGATACTACGAGCAGTACTTC.

There are many counts of this clone. The V and J genes are TRBV28 and TRBJ2-7, with D possibly TRBD1 on 5 matching bases. Trimming shortened V by 2 bases and J by 2 bases, and 16 bases separated the two germline ends. The CDR3 is 16 residues long. From germline, CDR1 is MDHEN and CDR2 SYDVKM. The CDR3: CASSLIDSFGAYEQYF. The DNA for the CDR3 is TGTGCCAGCAGTTTAATTGACAGCTTTGGGGCCTACGAGCAGTACTTC. Filled out from reference TRBV28 and TRBJ2-7, the complete variable domain reads DVKVTQSSRYLVKRTGEKVFLECVQDMDHENMFWYRQDPGLGLRLIYFSYDVKMKEKGDIPEGYSVSREKKERFSLILESASTNQTSMYLCASSLIDSFGAYEQYFGPGTRLTVT.

This clone was seen a single time. This chain links TRBV30 with TRBJ2-7, with D perhaps TRBD1 or TRBD2 (5 bases each). Germline V CDR1 and CDR2: GTSNPN, SVGIG (reference sequence). V was pared by 1 base and J by 0 bases, with 10 bases between. The CDR3 consists of 14 residues. CDR3 sequence: CAWSAGGPSYEQYF. DNA of the CDR3: TGTGCCTGGAGTGCTGGGGGACCCTCCTACGAGCAGTACTTC.

This chain connects TRBV29-1 to TRBJ1-1, with 7 bases fitting TRBD1. The length of the CDR3 is 15 residues. After removal of 8 bases from V and 0 bases from J, the junction contained 12 bases not matched to a gene. In germline, CDR1 is SQVTM, CDR2 ANQGSEA. The CDR3 DNA sequence: TGCAGCTCCCGACAGGGATGGGGTATGAACACTGAAGCTTTCTTT. It yields the protein CSSRQGWGMNTEAFF.

Comments on this clone: A much larger clone differs by one base, so this may be a read error. V and J are TRBV2 and TRBJ2-7, with TRBD1 matching over 7 bases. V dropped 6 bases and J dropped 2; count of bases not matched to a gene: 4. The germline gives CDR1 SNHLY, CDR2 FYNNEI. There are 13 residues in the CDR3. The chain's CDR3 is CASRQGSTYEQYF. DNA of the CDR3: TGTGCCAGCAGACAGGGGTCCACCTACGAGCAGTACTTC.

This clone showed up many times. This chain uses TRBV2 with TRBJ2-2; 7 positions agree with TRBD1. In germline, CDR1 is SNHLY, CDR2 FYNNEI. The CDR3 consists of 13 residues. Germline trimming cut 7 bases from V and 7 bases from J; bases unmatched to any gene: 6. The CDR3 nucleotides are TGTGCCAGCATGAGGGGGCAGGGCGGGGAGCTGTTTTTT. Protein product: CASMRGQGGELFF.

V and J are TRBV5-5 and TRBJ1-2, with TRBD1 as a possible D gene (5 bases). CDR3 length: 15 amino acids. V was trimmed by 1 base and J by 5 bases, leaving 15 bases between them. From germline, CDR1 is SGHKS and CDR2 YYEKEE (reference sequence). The chain's CDR3 is CASSLNGGTTYGYTF. The CDR3 bases are TGTGCCAGCAGCTTGAATGGGGGGACTACTTATGGCTACACCTTC.

This clone was found many times. V usage is TRBV12-3 or TRBV12-4 and J usage is TRBJ1-1, with no clear D. The CDR3 consists of 12 residues. V was shortened by 2 bases and J by 4 bases, with 5 bases between the two germline ends. The CDR3 DNA follows: TGTGCCAGCAGTTTACCAATCACTGAAGCTTTCTTT. Its translation is CASSLPITEAFF.

The chain combines TRBV30 with TRBJ2-7, with D possibly being TRBD2 (6 bases). Trimming pared 8 bases from V and 6 bases from J, leaving 11 bases between. CDR1 is GTSNPN and CDR2 is SVGIG in the germline V gene (reference sequence). The CDR3 is 10 residues long. Written as DNA, the CDR3 is TGTGCCGTGGAGGGTGGCGAGCAGTACTTC. Translated, it gives CAVEGGEQYF.

This clone has at least ten counts. V usage is TRBV15 and J usage is TRBJ1-6; D gene unclear. Trimming pared 0 bases from V and 9 bases from J, leaving 3 bases between. Per the germline V gene, CDR1 is LNHNV and CDR2 is YYDKDF (reference sequence). This CDR3 is built from 12 residues. The CDR3 sequence: CATSREVSPLHF. CDR3 DNA sequence: TGTGCCACCAGCAGAGAGGTTTCACCCCTCCACTTT. Together with reference TRBV15 and TRBJ1-6, the CDR3 gives the full variable domain: DAMVIQNPRYQVTQFGKPVTLSCSQTLNHNVMYWYQQKSSQAPKLLFHYYDKDFNNEADTPDNFQSRRPNTSFCFLDIRSPGLGDTAMYLCATSREVSPLHFGNGTRLTVT.

This clone was seen at least ten times. The chain carries TRBV7-9 and TRBJ1-1; 7 positions match TRBD1. The CDR3 contains 14 residues. Germline V gene data show CDR1 as SEHNR and CDR2 as FQNEAQ (reference sequence). The trim removed 4 bases at V and 0 bases at J, leaving 2 bases unmatched. For the CDR3, the DNA is TGTGCCAGCAGCTGGGGGACAGTGAACACTGAAGCTTTCTTT. Amino acids: CASSWGTVNTEAFF. Based on the CDR3 plus reference TRBV7-9 and TRBJ1-1, the full variable domain is DTGVSQNPRHKITKRGQNVTFRCDPISEHNRLYWYRQTLGQGPEFLTYFQNEAQLEKSRLLSDRFSAERPKGSFSTLEIQRTEQGDSAMYLCASSWGTVNTEAFFGQGTRLTVV.

Many counts were recorded for this clone. The rearrangement uses TRBV6-1 and TRBJ1-1, with D unclear. With 6 bases removed from V and 1 base from J, the gap between germline ends came to 9 bases. The CDR3 loop spans 13 amino acids. Germline CDR1 is MNHNS and CDR2 is SASEGT. The CDR3 DNA follows: TGTGCCAGCAGCGGTTGGGGGAACACTGAAGCTTTCTTT. Its protein product is CASSGWGNTEAFF.

J is TRBJ2-1 and V is TRBV5-1; 8 bases are shared with TRBD2. CDR3 length equals 16 residues. In germline, CDR1 is SGHRS, CDR2 YFSETQ. J was trimmed by 2 bases and V by 0 bases; bases with no gene match: 4. This CDR3 reads CASSLEVSGAYNEQFF. The CDR3 region has the DNA TGCGCCAGCAGCTTGGAGGTTAGCGGGGCCTACAATGAGCAGTTCTTC.